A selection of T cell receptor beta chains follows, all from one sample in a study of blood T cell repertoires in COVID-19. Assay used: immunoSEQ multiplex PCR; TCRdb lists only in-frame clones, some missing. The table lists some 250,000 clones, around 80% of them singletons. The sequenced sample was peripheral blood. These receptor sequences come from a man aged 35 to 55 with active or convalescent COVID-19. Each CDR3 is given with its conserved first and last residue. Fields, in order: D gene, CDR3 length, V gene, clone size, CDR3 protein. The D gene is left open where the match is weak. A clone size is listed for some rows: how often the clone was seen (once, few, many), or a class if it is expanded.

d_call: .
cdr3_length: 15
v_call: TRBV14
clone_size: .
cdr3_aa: CASSQDLSSYNEQFF

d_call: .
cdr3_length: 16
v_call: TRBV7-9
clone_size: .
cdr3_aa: CASSLWGSSSYNEQFF

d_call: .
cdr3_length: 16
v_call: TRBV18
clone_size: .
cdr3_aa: CASSPTTKTVNTEAFF

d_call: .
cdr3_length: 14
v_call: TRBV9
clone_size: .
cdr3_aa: CASSVGGGADTQYF

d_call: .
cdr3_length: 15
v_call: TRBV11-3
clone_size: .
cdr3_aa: CASSLEGGLGHEQYF

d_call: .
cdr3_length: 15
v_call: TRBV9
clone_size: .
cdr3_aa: CASSVGLGAGNTIYF

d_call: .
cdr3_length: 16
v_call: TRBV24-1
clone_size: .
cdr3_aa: CATSDWGSREGETQYF

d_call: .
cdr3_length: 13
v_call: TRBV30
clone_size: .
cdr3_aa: CAWSQGPGNTIYF

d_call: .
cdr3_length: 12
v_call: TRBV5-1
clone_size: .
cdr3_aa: CASSTLTGELFF

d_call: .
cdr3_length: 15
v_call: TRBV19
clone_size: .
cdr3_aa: CASIRDGAANYGYTF

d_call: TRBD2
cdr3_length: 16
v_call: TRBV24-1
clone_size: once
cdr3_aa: CATSDISGRASDTQYF

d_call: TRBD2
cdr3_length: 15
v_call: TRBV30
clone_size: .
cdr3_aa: CASEGGLASTDTQYF

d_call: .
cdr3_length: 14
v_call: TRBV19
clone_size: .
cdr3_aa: CASSIPTRFGEQFF

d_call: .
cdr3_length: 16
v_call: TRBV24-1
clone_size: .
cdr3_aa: CATSDFQQGRVETQYF

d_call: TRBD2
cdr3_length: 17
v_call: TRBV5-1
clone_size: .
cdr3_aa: CASSSSPLAGGRNEQFF

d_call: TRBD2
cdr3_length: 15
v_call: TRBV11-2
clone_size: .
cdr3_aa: CASTTASGSNREQFF

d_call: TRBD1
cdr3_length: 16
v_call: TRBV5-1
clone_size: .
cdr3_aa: CASSLGDRGRDEKLFF

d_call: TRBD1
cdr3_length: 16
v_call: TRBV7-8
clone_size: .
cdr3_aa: CASSSRTGIHTGELFF

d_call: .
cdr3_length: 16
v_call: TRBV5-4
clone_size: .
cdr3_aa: CASSQTTAPGDSPLHF

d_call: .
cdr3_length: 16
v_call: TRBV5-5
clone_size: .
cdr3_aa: CASSLFRAGPQETQYF

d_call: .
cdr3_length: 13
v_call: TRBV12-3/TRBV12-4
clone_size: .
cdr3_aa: CASSLQGSAPLHF

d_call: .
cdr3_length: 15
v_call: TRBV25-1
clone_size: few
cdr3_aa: CASSELGGATAEAFF

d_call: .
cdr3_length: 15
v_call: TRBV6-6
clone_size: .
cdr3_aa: CASSYEGGTSETQYF

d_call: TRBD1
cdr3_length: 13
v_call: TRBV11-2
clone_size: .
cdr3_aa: CASSETPGTGVGF

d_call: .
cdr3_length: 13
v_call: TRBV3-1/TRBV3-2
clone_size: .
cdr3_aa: CASSQAGLQPQHF

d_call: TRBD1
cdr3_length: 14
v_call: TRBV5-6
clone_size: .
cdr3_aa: CASSPGQVNSPLHF

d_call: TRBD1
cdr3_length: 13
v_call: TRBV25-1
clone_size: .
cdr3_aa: CASQDRVNSPLHF

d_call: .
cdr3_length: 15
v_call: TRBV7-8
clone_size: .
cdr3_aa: CASAPGAQSSYEQYF

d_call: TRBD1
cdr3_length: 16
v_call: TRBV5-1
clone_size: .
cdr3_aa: CASSLAEGALLYGYTF

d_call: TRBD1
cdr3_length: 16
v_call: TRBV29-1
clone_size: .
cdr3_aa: CSVAGLRTGNTGELFF

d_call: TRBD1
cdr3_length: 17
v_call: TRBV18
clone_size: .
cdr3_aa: CASSPLEVARGDTEAFF

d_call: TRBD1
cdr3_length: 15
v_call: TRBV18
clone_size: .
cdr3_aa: CASSRSGTGNQPQHF

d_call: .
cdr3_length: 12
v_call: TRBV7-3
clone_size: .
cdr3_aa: CASSLRGRQATF

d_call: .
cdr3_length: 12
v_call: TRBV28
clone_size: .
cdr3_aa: CASSQGTLAATF

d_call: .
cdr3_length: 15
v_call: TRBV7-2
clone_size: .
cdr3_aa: CASSLGFGQTQAQYF

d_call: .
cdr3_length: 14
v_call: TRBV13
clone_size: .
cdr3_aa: CASSPRTVSLGYTF

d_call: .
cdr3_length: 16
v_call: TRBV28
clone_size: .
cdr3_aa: CASSLDGRQTIEKLFF

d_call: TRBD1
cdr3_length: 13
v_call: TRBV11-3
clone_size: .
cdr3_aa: CASSRGQGYGYTF

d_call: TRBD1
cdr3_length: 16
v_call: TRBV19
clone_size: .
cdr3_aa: CASSIGTGAMNTEAFF

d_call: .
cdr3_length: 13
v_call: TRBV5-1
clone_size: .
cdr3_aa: CASSFGTFYEQYF

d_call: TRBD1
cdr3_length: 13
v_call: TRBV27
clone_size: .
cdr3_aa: CASSYRTGAEAFF

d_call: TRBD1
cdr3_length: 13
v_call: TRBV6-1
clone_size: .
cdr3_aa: CASSEDRAVGYTF

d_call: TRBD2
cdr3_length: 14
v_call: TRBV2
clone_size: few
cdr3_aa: CASSGTSGTGELFF

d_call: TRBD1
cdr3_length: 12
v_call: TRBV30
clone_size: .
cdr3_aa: CARDRRGYGYTF

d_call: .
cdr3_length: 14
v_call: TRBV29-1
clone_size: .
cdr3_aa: CSVLLEDSYYGYTF

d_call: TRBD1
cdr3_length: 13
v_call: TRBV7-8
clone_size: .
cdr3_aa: CASSPDRGRGYTF

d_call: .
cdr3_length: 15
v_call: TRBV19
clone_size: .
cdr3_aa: CASSAPTHSNQPQHF

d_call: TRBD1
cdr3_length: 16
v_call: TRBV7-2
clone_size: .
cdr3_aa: CASSFNVGQGTYEQYF

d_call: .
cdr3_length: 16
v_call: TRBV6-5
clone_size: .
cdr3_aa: CASSYMSGHPYNEQFF

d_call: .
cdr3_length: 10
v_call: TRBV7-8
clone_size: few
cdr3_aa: CASSSETQYF

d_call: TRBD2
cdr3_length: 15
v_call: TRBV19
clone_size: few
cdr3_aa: CASTSAGAFAGELFF

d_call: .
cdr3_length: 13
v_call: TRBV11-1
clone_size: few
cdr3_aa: CASSRTGANTIYF

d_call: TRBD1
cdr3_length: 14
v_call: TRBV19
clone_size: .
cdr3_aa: CASSMTGSTDTQYF

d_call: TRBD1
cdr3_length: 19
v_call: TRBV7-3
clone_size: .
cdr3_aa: CASSRRPVETGAGANVLTF

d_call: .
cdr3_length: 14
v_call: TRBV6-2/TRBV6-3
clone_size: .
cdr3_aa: CASSFGQNNQPQHF

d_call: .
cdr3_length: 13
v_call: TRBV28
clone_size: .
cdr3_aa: CASSFGHSTEAFF

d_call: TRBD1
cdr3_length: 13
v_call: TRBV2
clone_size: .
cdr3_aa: CATNRGSTDTQYF

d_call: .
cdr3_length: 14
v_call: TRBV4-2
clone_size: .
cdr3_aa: CASSQDGRVAEAFF

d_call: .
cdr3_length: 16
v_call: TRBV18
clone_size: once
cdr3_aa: CASSPHPPTGNTEAFF

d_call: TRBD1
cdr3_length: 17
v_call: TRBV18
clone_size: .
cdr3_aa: CASSPRAPGTGNQPQHF